This passage covers 23 T cell receptor beta chains from one sample sequenced in a study of T cells in Graves' hyperthyroidism and ophthalmopathy. It was RNA transcripts that yielded the amplified TCR beta CDR3 regions. HTBI primers were used for first-round RT-PCR of the TCR CDR3. TCRdb itself ran the multiplex PCR reads through MiXCR, one entry per CDR3 protein. The sample lists approximately 570,000 distinct CDR3 sequences, 20% seen once, with about half in the top ten. The sequenced sample was blood. These receptors came from a man in his forties with Graves' ophthalmopathy.

The genes are TRBV5-4 and TRBJ2-4; 7 positions match TRBD2. V gave up 5 bases and J gave up 8 bases; unmatched junction bases: 16. Per the germline V gene, CDR1 is SGHNT and CDR2 is YYREEE (reference sequence). The CDR3 sequence is 16 residues long. The CDR3 nucleotides are TGTGCCAGCAGTTTCCCCTCGGGAGGAGCCCAGGACATTCAGTACTTC. Translating it yields CASSFPSGGAQDIQYF.

This chain uses TRBV19 with TRBJ1-5; possible D gene TRBD1, 6 bases. Germline assignment: CDR1 LNHDA and CDR2 SQIVND (reference sequence). There are 14 residues in the CDR3. Deletions cut 7 bases from V and 2 bases from J, with 12 bases between. In nucleotides, the CDR3 is TGTGCCAGTATGAGCGGGGGCGGCAATCAGCCCCAGCATTTT. It encodes CASMSGGGNQPQHF.

There are a few counts of this clonotype. The chain combines TRBV10-3 with TRBJ2-1, with D tentatively TRBD1 or TRBD2 (6 bases each). Trimming cost V 7 bases and J 5 bases, with 9 bases left between them. The V gene's germline CDR1 is ENHRY and CDR2 SYGVKD. The CDR3 sequence is 12 residues long. For the CDR3, the DNA is TGTGCCATCACCGGGGGCAACAATGAGCAGTTCTTC. Its protein is CAITGGNNEQFF.

This clonotype was detected only a few times. V and J are TRBV12-3 or TRBV12-4 and TRBJ1-4; 11 bases agree with TRBD1. V shed 8 bases and J 11 bases; nucleotides not matched to a gene: 1. The CDR3 runs 11 residues. The CDR3 here is CASGQGAKLFF. CDR3 bases: TGTGCCAGCGGACAGGGGGCTAAACTGTTTTTT.

In this sample, this clonotype turned up a few times. The chain employs TRBV29-1 and TRBJ1-1; maybe TRBD1 (5 bases). The CDR3 is 13 amino acids. Germline values: CDR1 SQVTM, CDR2 ANQGSEA. The V and J ends lost 8 bases and 0 bases respectively, with 13 bases between them. This CDR3 is CSSQGVMNTEAFF. CDR3 sequence (DNA): TGCAGCTCCCAAGGGGTGATGAACACTGAAGCTTTCTTT.

This clonotype came up many times. This rearrangement joins TRBV6-2 or TRBV6-3 to TRBJ2-5; the D gene is possibly TRBD1 (6 bases). Trimming removed 4 bases from V and 1 base from J, with 19 bases in between. CDR1 and CDR2 from the germline V gene are MNHEY and SVGEGT. The CDR3 contains 17 residues. CDR3 coding DNA: TGTGCCAGCAGTTCAGGGGCCGGAACGAACCGCCAAGAGACCCAGTACTTC. This sequence encodes CASSSGAGTNRQETQYF.

The V and J genes are TRBV27 and TRBJ2-6; no definite D call. The CDR3 has 14 amino acids. Trimming took 4 bases from V and 1 from J, leaving 5 bases between them. The germline V gene has CDR1 MNHEY and CDR2 SMNVEV (reference sequence). CDR3 DNA: TGTGCCAGCAGTTCCCAGTCTGGGGCCAACGTCCTGACTTTC. It is translated as CASSSQSGANVLTF.

This clonotype was seen more than once but under ten times. A much larger clone differs by one base, so this may be a read error. The chain joins TRBV11-2 to TRBJ2-1; TRBD2 matches at 14 bases. The CDR3 covers 15 residues. V shed 5 bases and J 8 bases; nucleotides not matched to a gene: 5. Germline V CDR1 and CDR2: SGHAT, FQNNGV. This CDR3 is CASSGTSGGGHEQFF. The CDR3 DNA reads as TGTGCCAGCAGCGGGACTAGCGGGGGAGGGCATGAGCAGTTCTTC.

The sample holds a few counts of this clonotype. V usage is TRBV3-1 and J usage is TRBJ1-3, with 7 bases that match TRBD1. The J segment lost 3 bases and the V segment lost 0 bases, leaving 5 bases of the junction unmatched. The germline gives CDR1 LGHDT, CDR2 YNNKEL (reference sequence). The CDR3 runs 16 residues. The CDR3 DNA follows: TGTGCCAGCAGCCAAGAAAACAGGGGCAGTGGAAACACCATATATTTT. Encoded protein: CASSQENRGSGNTIYF.

The chain has TRBV28 and TRBJ2-2; D may be TRBD1 (6 bases). The germline V and J ends were trimmed by 8 bases and 4 bases, with 17 bases remaining between them. This CDR3 region has 15 residues. Germline CDR1 is MDHEN and CDR2 is SYDVKM. The CDR3 nucleotides are TGTGCCAGCGGAACCCCAGGGGCAGGCACCGGGGAGCTGTTTTTT. This codes for CASGTPGAGTGELFF.

The J gene is TRBJ1-1, the V gene TRBV15, with TRBD1 matching over 11 bases. Germline loops: CDR1 LNHNV, CDR2 YYDKDF (reference sequence). The CDR3 covers 18 residues. V was clipped by 2 bases and J by 7 bases; unmatched bases: 15. CDR3 nucleotides: TGTGCCACCAGCAGAACCCGGGACAGGGGGTCGGTGTATGGTGAAGCTTTCTTT. It specifies CATSRTRDRGSVYGEAFF.

This clonotype has more than one count but fewer than ten. J is TRBJ1-4 and V is TRBV12-3 or TRBV12-4; D may be TRBD1 (5 bases). This CDR3 comprises 16 residues. V dropped 4 bases and J dropped 3 bases, with 15 bases sitting between them. Here the CDR3 DNA reads TGTGCCAGCAGTTCGTACAGCCGGGACTCTAATGAAAAACTGTTTTTT. This sequence encodes CASSSYSRDSNEKLFF.

The rearrangement links TRBV7-9 to TRBJ1-5; D not resolved. This CDR3 contains 12 residues. Trimming removed 1 base from V and 8 bases from J, with 6 bases in between. Germline V CDR1 and CDR2: SEHNR, FQNEAQ (reference sequence). The CDR3 region has the DNA TGTGCCAGCAGCTTAGAGCTTGAGCCCCAGCATTTT. Translated: CASSLELEPQHF. Full variable domain (missing parts from reference TRBV7-9 and TRBJ1-5): DTGVSQNPRHKITKRGQNVTFRCDPISEHNRLYWYRQTLGQGPEFLTYFQNEAQLEKSRLLSDRFSAERPKGSFSTLEIQRTEQGDSAMYLCASSLELEPQHFGDGTRLSIL.

Ten or more counts support this clonotype. The chain has TRBV30 and TRBJ2-1, with D hard to call. The germline gives CDR1 GTSNPN, CDR2 SVGIG (reference sequence). CDR3 length: 15 residues. The V and J ends lost 0 bases and 13 bases respectively, with 22 bases between them. The CDR3 DNA follows: TGTGCCTGGAGTGTAAAGAACGGCCTCGCCTTCGTTCAGTTCTTC. It encodes CAWSVKNGLAFVQFF.

The chain combines TRBV27 with TRBJ1-1; D may be TRBD1 (5 bases). Germline V gene data show CDR1 as MNHEY and CDR2 as SMNVEV (reference sequence). The CDR3 runs to 14 residues. Trimming took off 5 bases at V and 3 bases at J, with 13 bases between the two ends. The CDR3 region is CASSPLGAYTEAFF. In nucleotides, the CDR3 is TGTGCCAGCAGTCCGCTCGGGGCCTACACTGAAGCTTTCTTT.

There are a few counts of this clonotype. The CDR3 DNA reads TGTGCCAGCAGCCCGTCGAATAGCAATCAGCCCCAGCATTTT. This codes for CASSPSNSNQPQHF. The V call is TRBV6-1, the J call TRBJ1-5; D is unclear. The CDR3 loop spans 14 amino acids. CDR1 is MNHNS, CDR2 SASEGT, per germline. V was clipped by 6 bases and J by 0 bases, with 9 bases between them.

This clonotype has ten or more counts. The chain is built from TRBV13 and TRBJ2-7; D possibly corresponds to TRBD2 (6 bases). There are 15 residues in the CDR3. With 2 bases removed from V and 4 bases from J, the gap between germline ends came to 15 bases. Germline values: CDR1 PRHDT, CDR2 FYEKMQ (reference sequence). CDR3 in amino acids: CASSLFQHGTYEQYF. For the CDR3, the DNA is TGTGCCAGCAGCTTATTCCAACACGGGACTTACGAGCAGTACTTC.

This clonotype was seen a handful of times. The chain joins TRBV10-3 to TRBJ2-5; 9 bases match TRBD2. The CDR3 is 16 residues long. The junction had 9 bases not matched to a gene; V was cut back by 2 bases and J by 5 bases. The germline V gene encodes CDR1 ENHRY and CDR2 SYGVKD. DNA of the CDR3: TGTGCCATCAGTGAGAAGGGTAGCGGGAGTTATGAGACCCAGTACTTC. Its translation is CAISEKGSGSYETQYF.

As for this clonotype: The missing conserved phenylalanine or tryptophan at the end of this CDR3 makes a read error likely. The rearrangement uses TRBV25-1 and TRBJ1-2; 8 bases are a match to TRBD1. The junction had 3 bases not matched to a gene; V was cut back by 2 bases and J by 4 bases. CDR3 size: 14 residues. Looked up from germline, CDR1 is MGHDK and CDR2 is SYGVNS. This CDR3 is CASSEQGASYGYTL. The CDR3 DNA reads TGTGCCAGCAGTGAACAGGGGGCCAGCTATGGCTACACCCTC.

This clonotype was seen at least ten times. The chain links TRBV28 to TRBJ1-1, with D perhaps matching TRBD1 (6 bases). The CDR3 runs 14 residues. Trimming removed 4 bases from V and 11 bases from J, with 20 bases in between. Germline loops: CDR1 MDHEN, CDR2 SYDVKM. CDR3 region: CASSSGGPFLLAFF. DNA for the CDR3: TGTGCCAGCAGTTCCGGGGGCCCATTCTTACTTGCTTTCTTT.

The chain joins TRBV19 to TRBJ1-4; 9 positions match TRBD1. Germline CDR1 reads LNHDA; CDR2 reads SQIVND (reference sequence). Trimming cost V 5 bases and J 0 bases; bases outside gene matches: 10. The CDR3 loop spans 18 amino acids. The CDR3 DNA sequence: TGTGCCAGTAGTCGCGGGACAGGGAACGTTGCAACTAATGAAAAACTGTTTTTT. Translated: CASSRGTGNVATNEKLFF. The full variable domain, with the rest looked up from reference TRBV19 and TRBJ1-4, is DGGITQSPKYLFRKEGQNVTLSCEQNLNHDAMYWYRQDPGQGLRLIYYSQIVNDFQKGDIAEGYSVSREKKESFPLTVTSAQKNPTAFYLCASSRGTGNVATNEKLFFGSGTQLSVL.

A single count supports this clonotype. J is TRBJ1-1 and V is TRBV6-1; D is unresolved. Trimming left V 3 bases short and J 3 bases short, with 11 bases between. There are 14 residues in the CDR3. Germline V gives CDR1 MNHNS, CDR2 SASEGT. As DNA, the CDR3 is TGTGCCAGCAGTGATTTTAAGTCTTACACTGAAGCTTTCTTT. This translates into CASSDFKSYTEAFF.

This sequence joins TRBV6-1 and TRBJ2-7; 9 nucleotides line up with TRBD1. Looked up from germline, CDR1 is MNHNS and CDR2 is SASEGT. The J segment lost 5 bases and the V segment lost 9 bases, leaving 11 bases of the junction unmatched. The CDR3 loop spans 14 amino acids. CDR3 bases: TGTGCCAGTGGCAACCGGGACAGGGCTCACGAGCAGTACTTC. This sequence encodes CASGNRDRAHEQYF.